This T cell receptor beta chain was documented in a study of vaccination and CD4 T cells after COVID-19. Overall study: Overlapping spike peptides of SARS-CoV-2, HCoV-NL63, HCoV-OC43 and HCoV-229E stimulated the cells.

Sample treatment: roughly ten-day PBMC culture with coronavirus spike peptide pools or control peptides (ViraFEST assay). Peptide pools at 9.5 to 10 ug/ml stimulated two million PBMCs per well with 10 IU/ml IL-2. Scientists ran DNA taken from cultured CD4+ T cells through the Oncomine TCR Beta short-read assay for sequencing. TCRdb reprocessed the PCR reads with MiXCR, giving one entry per CDR3 protein. The sample comprises tens of thousands of distinct CDR3 sequences, about 61% of which are singletons, and 16% rests with the top ten. To note about this clonotype: The antigen is not known.

This receptor was taken from a human donor who received a COVID-19 vaccine. Here the sequenced sample was CD4+ T cells from blood, cultured in vitro, taken after SARS-CoV-2 vaccination.

Here the CDR3 DNA reads TGCAGTGCTAGCTCCTCGGGACAGGACTCTGGAAACACCATATATTTT. It translates to CSASSSGQDSGNTIYF. This chain connects TRBV20-1 to TRBJ1-3; 8 nucleotides align to TRBD1. The germline CDR1 and CDR2 sequences are DFQATT and SNEGSKA (reference sequence). The V segment lost 3 bases and the J segment 0 bases; nucleotides outside the gene matches: 7. This CDR3 contains 16 residues.